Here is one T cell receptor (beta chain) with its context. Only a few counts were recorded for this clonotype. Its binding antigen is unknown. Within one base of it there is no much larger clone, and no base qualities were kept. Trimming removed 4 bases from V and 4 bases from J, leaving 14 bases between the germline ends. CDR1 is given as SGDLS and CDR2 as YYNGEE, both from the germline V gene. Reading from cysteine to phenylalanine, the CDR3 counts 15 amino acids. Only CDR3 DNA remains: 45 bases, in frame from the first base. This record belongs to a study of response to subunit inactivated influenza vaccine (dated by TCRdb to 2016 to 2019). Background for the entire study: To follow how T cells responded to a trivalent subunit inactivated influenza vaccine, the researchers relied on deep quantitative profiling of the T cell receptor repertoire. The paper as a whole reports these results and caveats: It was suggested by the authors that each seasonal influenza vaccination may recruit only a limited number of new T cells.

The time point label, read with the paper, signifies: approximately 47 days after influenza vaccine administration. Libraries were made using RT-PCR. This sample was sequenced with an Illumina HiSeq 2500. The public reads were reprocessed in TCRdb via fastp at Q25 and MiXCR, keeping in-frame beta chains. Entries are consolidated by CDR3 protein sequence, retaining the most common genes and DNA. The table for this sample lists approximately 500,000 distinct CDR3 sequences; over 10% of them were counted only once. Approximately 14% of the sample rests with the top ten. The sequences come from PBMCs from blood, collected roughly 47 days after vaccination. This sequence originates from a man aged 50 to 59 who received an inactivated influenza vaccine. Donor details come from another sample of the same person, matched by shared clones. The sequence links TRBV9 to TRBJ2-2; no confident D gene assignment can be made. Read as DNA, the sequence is TGTGCCAGCAGCTTGGACGGGCACATCACCGGGGAGCTGTTTTTT. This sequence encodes CASSLDGHITGELFF.